The entry that follows covers one TCR beta chain sequence. Its antigen is not known. Use of 60 Vbeta and 13 Jbeta primers characterized the PCR. Libraries were prepared by immunoSEQ multiplex PCR; TCRdb keeps only in-frame clonotypes and omits some of them. The data show roughly 120,000 clones, with around 75% seen just once and 1.6% held by the top ten. The data derive from a study of cytomegalovirus exposure and HLA in healthy donors. Germline V CDR1 and CDR2: MGHDK, SYGVNS. CDR3 length: 15 amino acids. Trimming removed 6 bases at V and 0 bases at J, with 15 bases between. General study results and limits: Previously analyzed data showed that most TCR beta V segments were productive at a frequency of about 87% or about 30%.

Source material: PBMCs. The TCR was taken from a woman aged 18-29 years in good health and CMV-seronegative. The chain carries TRBV25-1 and TRBJ2-7; TRBD2 is a possible D gene (6 bases). In nucleotides, the CDR3 is TGTGCCAGCAGGGGGGGTCTAGGGAGCTCCTACGAGCAGTACTTC. This codes for CASRGGLGSSYEQYF.